A single sample is the source of the 23 T cell receptor beta chains below, sequenced in a study of T cell responses to AZD1222 COVID-19 vaccine (dated by TCRdb to the early 2020s). The time point label, read with the paper, signifies: about 28 days (+/-7) after the second vaccine dose. Receptor libraries were prepared by the immunoSEQ multiplex PCR assay. TCRdb carries this immuneACCESS record with in-frame sequences only. Its versions omit some clonotypes, under half of them owing to an unresolved V gene in the studies checked, with the rest unexplained. This sample lists about 93,000 clones; approximately 90% were detected once. Less than 3% of the sample comes from the top ten. The specimen comprised peripheral blood, sampled 28 days after the second AZD1222 dose. All receptors derive from an adult who received the AZD1222 COVID-19 vaccine.

This clone was recorded only once. The V and J genes are TRBV27 and TRBJ2-5, with a tentative D call TRBD2 (6 bases). The V gene lost 6 bases and the J gene lost 5 bases, with 19 bases spanning the gap. Germline V CDR1 and CDR2: MNHEY, SMNVEV (reference sequence). CDR3 length: 15 amino acids. The chain's CDR3 is CASRFTAGSEETQYF. DNA for the CDR3: TGTGCCAGCAGGTTTACTGCGGGGAGTGAGGAGACCCAGTACTTC.

The chain has TRBV11-2 and TRBJ1-2, with TRBD1 identical over 8 bases. The trim removed 3 bases at V and 8 bases at J, leaving 2 bases unmatched. There are 12 residues in the CDR3. Germline lookup yields CDR1 SGHAT and CDR2 FQNNGV. The CDR3 nucleotides read TGTGCCAGCAGCTTGGGACAGGTCGGCTACACCTTC. This sequence encodes CASSLGQVGYTF.

This sequence joins TRBV7-9 and TRBJ1-1; TRBD1 is a possible D gene (6 bases). Germline CDR1 SEHNR, CDR2 FQNEAQ (reference sequence). The CDR3 extends over 15 amino acids. The V gene lost 0 bases and the J gene lost 5 bases, with 13 bases spanning the gap. The CDR3 loop is CASSLATGKETEAFF. The CDR3 region has the DNA TGTGCCAGCAGCTTAGCCACAGGGAAAGAAACTGAAGCTTTCTTT.

The CDR3 DNA sequence: TGTGCCAGCAGCCCCGGTTGGGGGGAGGGGACGGCAGGGGAGCTGTTTTTT. This encodes CASSPGWGEGTAGELFF. The V and J genes are TRBV3-1 (or the pseudogene TRBV3-2) and TRBJ2-2; 7 bases are a match to TRBD2. Germline V gene lookup returns CDR1 LGHDT and CDR2 YNNKEL (reference sequence). Trimming took 4 bases from V and 8 from J; bases not matched to a gene: 16. The CDR3 is 17 residues long.

V and J are TRBV9 and TRBJ1-1, with a weak D call TRBD1 (6 bases). CDR1 and CDR2 from the germline V gene are SGDLS and YYNGEE. The CDR3 totals 16 residues. V lost 0 bases and J lost 0, with 12 bases in between. Here the CDR3 DNA reads TGTGCCAGCAGCGTAGCAACAGGGACAATGAACACTGAAGCTTTCTTT. The encoded protein is CASSVATGTMNTEAFF.

The CDR3 loop is CASSAGTESYNEQFF. DNA of the CDR3: TGCGCCAGCAGTGCCGGGACAGAGAGCTACAATGAGCAGTTCTTC. The gene calls are TRBV10-1 and TRBJ2-1; 7 positions match TRBD1. The V segment lost 4 bases and the J segment 3 bases; nucleotides outside the gene matches: 6. The CDR3 has 15 amino acids. CDR1 and CDR2 from the germline V gene are WNHNN and SYGVQD (reference sequence).

The chain combines TRBV7-2 with TRBJ2-2, with TRBD2 identical over 14 bases. Germline-derived CDR1 and CDR2 are SGHTA and FQGNSA. The CDR3 covers 19 residues. The J segment lost 5 bases and the V segment lost 4 bases, leaving 12 bases of the junction unmatched. CDR3 in DNA: TGTGCCAGCAGCTCCCCCCTGGGACTAGCGGGAGCGGGGACCGGGGAGCTGTTTTTT. Its protein is CASSSPLGLAGAGTGELFF.

The V and J genes are TRBV11-1 and TRBJ2-7; D possibly corresponds to TRBD1 (6 bases). Germline CDR1 is SGHAT and CDR2 is FQDESV (reference sequence). Trimming took off 5 bases at V and 3 bases at J, with 14 bases between the two ends. The CDR3 length is 14 residues. CDR3 region: CASSRGQTNYEQYF. Here the CDR3 DNA reads TGTGCCAGCAGCCGCGGACAGACCAACTACGAGCAGTACTTC.

This chain connects TRBV2 to TRBJ2-7; no reliable D call. The germline V gene has CDR1 SNHLY and CDR2 FYNNEI. With 8 bases removed from V and 3 bases from J, the gap between germline ends came to 17 bases. The CDR3 has 14 amino acids. CDR3 sequence (DNA): TGTGCCAGCTGTCCTCGGTCGGGCAACTACGAGCAGTACTTC. Protein product: CASCPRSGNYEQYF.

This rearrangement joins TRBV11-2 to TRBJ2-1; 11 bases agree with TRBD2. The germline CDR1 and CDR2 sequences are SGHAT and FQNNGV. V was clipped by 5 bases and J by 7 bases; unmatched bases: 7. The CDR3 has 15 residues. The chain's CDR3 is CASSITSGSWNEQFF. The DNA for the CDR3 is TGTGCCAGCAGCATTACTAGCGGGAGTTGGAATGAGCAGTTCTTC.

This chain joins TRBV5-4 and TRBJ1-4; D remains ambiguous. In germline, CDR1 is SGHNT, CDR2 YYREEE (reference sequence). CDR3 length equals 13 residues. The V end lost 0 bases, the J end lost 6 bases, and 6 bases lay between the germline ends. The chain's CDR3 is CASSLGGDEKLFF. CDR3 nucleotides: TGTGCCAGCAGCTTGGGGGGAGATGAAAAACTGTTTTTT.

J is TRBJ2-7 and V is TRBV7-2; D possibly corresponds to TRBD1 (6 bases). The CDR3 contains 14 residues. CDR1 is SGHTA and CDR2 is FQGNSA in the germline V gene. The V gene lost 6 bases and the J gene lost 1 base, with 13 bases spanning the gap. The CDR3 region has the DNA TGTGCCAGCAGTTCGACGGGACATTCCTACGAGCAGTACTTC. This encodes CASSSTGHSYEQYF. Full variable domain (outside the CDR3, taken from reference TRBV7-2 and TRBJ2-7): GAGVSQSPSNKVTEKGKDVELRCDPISGHTALYWYRQSLGQGLEFLIYFQGNSAPDKSGLPSDRFSAERTGGSVSTLTIQRTQQEDSAVYLCASSSTGHSYEQYFGPGTRLTVT.

The chain is built from TRBV19 and TRBJ2-7, with D perhaps given as TRBD1 or TRBD2 (5 bases each). Germline V CDR1 and CDR2: LNHDA, SQIVND (reference sequence). V was pared by 10 bases and J by 0 bases, with 10 bases between. The CDR3 consists of 12 residues. CDR3 nucleotides: TGTGCCACCGGGACGGACTCCTACGAGCAGTACTTC. This translates into CATGTDSYEQYF. Full variable domain (rest looked up from reference TRBV19 and TRBJ2-7): DGGITQSPKYLFRKEGQNVTLSCEQNLNHDAMYWYRQDPGQGLRLIYYSQIVNDFQKGDIAEGYSVSREKKESFPLTVTSAQKNPTAFYLCATGTDSYEQYFGPGTRLTVT.

This CDR3 reads CASSQDHGTAGNTIYF. The CDR3, as DNA: TGTGCCAGCAGCCAAGATCACGGGACAGCAGGAAACACCATATATTTT. The rearrangement joins TRBV3-1 (or the pseudogene TRBV3-2) to TRBJ1-3; TRBD1 aligns across 7 bases. Looked up from germline, CDR1 is LGHDT and CDR2 is YNNKEL (reference sequence). The CDR3 length is 16 residues. The ends lost 0 bases at V and 4 bases at J; junction bases unmatched: 6.

The rearrangement links TRBV5-6 to TRBJ1-4; maybe TRBD1 (5 bases). V lost 2 bases, J lost 2 bases, and 13 bases lay in between. CDR3 size: 16 residues. Germline lookup yields CDR1 SGHDT and CDR2 YYEEEE. The CDR3 spells CASSLLQWGTNEKLFF. CDR3 nucleotide sequence: TGTGCCAGCAGCTTATTACAGTGGGGCACTAATGAAAAACTGTTTTTT.

The V and J genes are TRBV27 and TRBJ2-6; 7 bases match TRBD1. CDR1 is MNHEY and CDR2 is SMNVEV in the germline V gene (reference sequence). The CDR3 length is 21 residues. V shed 2 bases, J shed 0 bases, and the junction held 16 bases outside the gene matches. CDR3 region: CASSLPNRPDRAISGANVLTF. CDR3 nucleotide sequence: TGTGCCAGCAGTTTACCCAACCGACCCGACAGGGCGATCTCTGGGGCCAACGTCCTGACTTTC.

V gene TRBV6-1 combines with J gene TRBJ1-3, with unresolved D. The CDR3 is made up of 15 amino acids. Germline values: CDR1 MNHNS, CDR2 SASEGT. V was pared by 3 bases and J by 0 bases, with 9 bases between. The CDR3 reads CASSEQADSGNTIYF. CDR3 coding DNA: TGTGCCAGCAGTGAGCAGGCTGACTCTGGAAACACCATATATTTT.

CDR3 DNA: TGTGCTAGTGGTCCGGGACTAGCGGAGTACGAGCAGTACTTC. Its translation: CASGPGLAEYEQYF. V and J are TRBV12-5 and TRBJ2-7, with TRBD2 matching 11 bases. After removal of 5 bases from V and 4 bases from J, the junction contained 4 bases not matched to a gene. CDR3 length: 14 amino acids. The germline V gene encodes CDR1 LGHNT and CDR2 FRNRAP. Full variable domain (remainder filled in from reference TRBV12-5 and TRBJ2-7): DARVTQTPRHKVTEMGQEVTMRCQPILGHNTVFWYRQTMMQGLELLAYFRNRAPLDDSGMPKDRFSAEMPDATLATLKIQPSEPRDSAVYFCASGPGLAEYEQYFGPGTRLTVT.

CDR3 in amino acids: CASSLVASGGYEQYF. DNA of the CDR3: TGCGCCAGCAGCTTGGTGGCTAGCGGGGGCTACGAGCAGTACTTC. The chain couples TRBV5-1 to TRBJ2-7; 10 bases are shared with TRBD2. This CDR3 spans 15 amino acids. Trimming took 0 bases from V and 3 from J; bases not matched to a gene: 3. Germline CDR1 is SGHRS and CDR2 is YFSETQ.

V usage is TRBV6-5 and J usage is TRBJ1-5; possibly TRBD1 for D (6 bases). The CDR3 consists of 13 residues. V lost 7 bases and J lost 6, with 13 bases in between. The V gene's germline CDR1 is MNHEY and CDR2 SVGAGI. The CDR3, as DNA: TGTGCCAGCACCGAGGACAGTTCTCAGCCCCAGCATTTT. This sequence encodes CASTEDSSQPQHF.

The rearrangement uses TRBV2 and TRBJ2-3; D not resolved. Germline V lookup: CDR1 SNHLY, CDR2 FYNNEI. The CDR3 is 13 amino acids. Deletions cut 8 bases from V and 1 base from J, with 10 bases between. CDR3 amino acids: CASSVGRTDTQYF. CDR3 in DNA: TGTGCCAGCTCAGTCGGGCGCACAGATACGCAGTATTTT.

This clone was observed a few times. The chain recombines TRBV3-1 (or the pseudogene TRBV3-2) with TRBJ1-6; TRBD1 matches at 8 bases. Losses at the gene ends were 0 bases for V and 8 bases for J; bases not matched to a gene: 24. The CDR3 totals 22 residues. Germline assignment: CDR1 LGHDT and CDR2 YNNKEL (reference sequence). DNA for the CDR3: TGTGCCAGCAGCCAAGATCTAAGAGCCCGACAGGGGCAATTTAATGAGGATTCACCCCTCCACTTT. Encoded protein: CASSQDLRARQGQFNEDSPLHF.

CDR3 coding DNA: TGTGCCAGCAGTTACACGGGTTACCAAGAGACCCAGTACTTC. Translation gives CASSYTGYQETQYF. The chain employs TRBV6-5 and TRBJ2-5, with no clear D. The CDR3 has 14 residues. Trimming stripped 2 bases from V and 0 bases from J, with 7 bases between. Germline CDR1 reads MNHEY; CDR2 reads SVGAGI.